The 24 T cell receptor beta chains below were found in one sample sequenced in a study of blood T cell repertoires in COVID-19. Produced via immunoSEQ multiplex PCR; TCRdb's table is partial and in-frame only. The sample yields 310,000 or so clones, about 87% seen once. The sample comprised peripheral blood. The receptors were sampled from a man aged 30 to 39 with COVID-19, enrolled during active disease.

The CDR3 region is CASSYLAGLYNEQFF. CDR3 in DNA: TGTGCCAGCAGTTATTTAGCGGGACTATACAATGAGCAGTTCTTC. This chain links TRBV6-9 with TRBJ2-1; 8 bases map to TRBD2. The CDR3 is 15 amino acids. Germline-derived CDR1 and CDR2 are MNHGY and SVAAGI. The junction had 3 bases not matched to a gene; V was cut back by 1 base and J by 4 bases.

The genes are TRBV19 and TRBJ1-4; no reliable D call. The CDR3 sequence is 17 residues long. Germline values: CDR1 LNHDA, CDR2 SQIVND (reference sequence). V lost 6 bases to trimming and J lost 0 bases, with 17 bases between them. The CDR3 sequence: CASSRPGDPSTNEKLFF. The DNA for the CDR3 is TGTGCCAGTAGCAGACCCGGAGACCCCTCAACTAATGAAAAACTGTTTTTT.

This chain uses TRBV11-2 with TRBJ1-5, with D hard to call. CDR1 and CDR2 from the germline V gene are SGHAT and FQNNGV. The V end was cut by 1 base, the J end by 4 bases, with 5 bases between. This CDR3 has 13 residues. CDR3 amino acids: CASSLGLNQPQHF. The CDR3 nucleotides read TGTGCCAGCAGCTTAGGTCTAAATCAGCCCCAGCATTTT.

The chain recombines TRBV9 with TRBJ2-7; D is unclear. Germline V gives CDR1 SGDLS, CDR2 YYNGEE. Trimming pared 5 bases from V and 1 base from J, leaving 10 bases between. This CDR3 spans 13 amino acids. The CDR3 is CASSTEDSYEQYF. The CDR3 DNA follows: TGTGCCAGCAGTACTGAAGATTCCTACGAGCAGTACTTC.

The genes are TRBV19 and TRBJ2-2, with 7 nucleotides matching TRBD2. Germline assignment: CDR1 LNHDA and CDR2 SQIVND (reference sequence). Trimming took 7 bases from V and 3 from J; bases not matched to a gene: 5. The CDR3 covers 14 residues. CDR3 loop: CASTGGVYTGELFF. DNA of the CDR3: TGTGCCAGTACTGGGGGGGTTTACACCGGGGAGCTGTTTTTT.

The chain recombines TRBV7-8 with TRBJ2-3; 10 positions agree with TRBD2. The CDR3 loop spans 16 amino acids. The junction had 7 bases not matched to a gene; V was cut back by 6 bases and J by 1 base. CDR1 is SGHVS, CDR2 FQNEAQ, per germline. The CDR3 region is CASSYLLAGGTDTQYF. The CDR3 DNA reads TGTGCCAGCAGTTACTTGCTAGCGGGGGGCACAGATACGCAGTATTTT.

The chain recombines TRBV7-2 with TRBJ2-7; D is unclear. The germline V gene has CDR1 SGHTA and CDR2 FQGNSA. V lost 3 bases to trimming and J lost 3 bases, with 12 bases between them. The CDR3 totals 14 residues. The chain's CDR3 is CASSFRIRNYEQYF. CDR3 sequence (DNA): TGTGCCAGCAGCTTTAGAATCAGGAACTACGAGCAGTACTTC.

This chain connects TRBV11-2 to TRBJ1-2, with D possibly TRBD1 on 6 matching bases. The V and J ends lost 1 base and 3 bases respectively, with 6 bases between them. This CDR3 has 13 amino acids. Per the germline V gene, CDR1 is SGHAT and CDR2 is FQNNGV. The CDR3 coding sequence is TGTGCCAGCAGCTTAGGGGGGCACTATGGCTACACCTTC. It specifies CASSLGGHYGYTF.

This clone was detected a few times. This chain joins TRBV11-3 and TRBJ1-1, with D perhaps matching TRBD1 (5 bases). This CDR3 comprises 13 residues. CDR1 and CDR2 from the germline V gene are SGHNT and YENEEA. V shed 5 bases and J shed 0 bases, with 7 bases lying between them. CDR3 bases: TGTGCCAGCAGCCAGGGTGTGAACACTGAAGCTTTCTTT. Translated: CASSQGVNTEAFF.

The V call is TRBV5-1, the J call TRBJ1-2, with TRBD1 identical over 7 bases. The germline V gene encodes CDR1 SGHRS and CDR2 YFSETQ. The CDR3 is 14 amino acids. V shed 5 bases and J 4 bases; nucleotides not matched to a gene: 8. The CDR3 reads CASSSAAGGYGYTF. In DNA form, the CDR3 reads TGCGCCAGCAGTTCTGCGGCAGGGGGCTATGGCTACACCTTC.

The chain recombines TRBV7-3 with TRBJ2-3, with 10 bases aligning to TRBD2. The CDR3 runs 15 residues. Germline V CDR1 and CDR2: SGHTA, FQGTGA. Losses at the gene ends were 2 bases for V and 4 bases for J; bases not matched to a gene: 3. In DNA, the CDR3 is TGTGCCAGCAGCTTATTGAGCGGGGGGGCAGATACGCAGTATTTT. This sequence encodes CASSLLSGGADTQYF.

The genes are TRBV24-1 and TRBJ2-7; the D is unclear. Trimming cost V 4 bases and J 3 bases, with 6 bases left between them. CDR3 size: 12 residues. From germline, CDR1 is KGHDR and CDR2 SFDVKD. This CDR3 is CATSDHVYEQYF. The CDR3 nucleotides read TGTGCCACCAGTGACCATGTCTACGAGCAGTACTTC.

The rearrangement uses TRBV5-4 and TRBJ2-1; D gene unclear. Germline V lookup: CDR1 SGHNT, CDR2 YYREEE (reference sequence). The CDR3 runs 13 residues. The V end was cut by 3 bases, the J end by 5 bases, with 9 bases between. The CDR3 sequence: CASSWRPNNEQFF. The CDR3, as DNA: TGTGCCAGCAGCTGGCGGCCGAACAATGAGCAGTTCTTC.

The chain is built from TRBV25-1 and TRBJ1-4; 8 bases agree with TRBD1. The V and J ends lost 2 bases and 2 bases, in that order; junction bases with no gene match: 4. In germline, CDR1 is MGHDK, CDR2 SYGVNS. The CDR3 has 16 residues. The CDR3 nucleotides are TGTGCCAGCAGTGAACAGGGGGCCTCGACTAATGAAAAACTGTTTTTT. Residues: CASSEQGASTNEKLFF.

This clone appeared a single time. The J gene is TRBJ2-1, the V gene TRBV28; 9 nucleotides align to TRBD1. This CDR3 comprises 14 residues. V gave up 9 bases and J gave up 6 bases; unmatched junction bases: 9. In germline, CDR1 is MDHEN, CDR2 SYDVKM. The CDR3 nucleotides read TGTGCCAGTGAGACAGGGGGGCCCCTCAATGAGCAGTTCTTC. It encodes CASETGGPLNEQFF.

In this sample, this clone turned up a few times. The chain's CDR3 is CASSRQPGGGQGNNEQFF. The CDR3 DNA reads TGTGCCAGCAGTCGTCAGCCGGGTGGGGGACAGGGGAACAATGAGCAGTTCTTC. The chain employs TRBV7-2 and TRBJ2-1; 10 bases match TRBD1. CDR3 length: 18 amino acids. The ends lost 6 bases at V and 5 bases at J; junction bases unmatched: 16. Germline V gene lookup returns CDR1 SGHTA and CDR2 FQGNSA.

The chain joins TRBV7-2 to TRBJ1-2; TRBD1 aligns across 7 bases. Losses at the gene ends were 1 base for V and 6 bases for J; bases not matched to a gene: 2. The CDR3 covers 13 residues. Germline assignment: CDR1 SGHTA and CDR2 FQGNSA. The CDR3 DNA is TGTGCCAGCAGCTTAGAGGGGGCCAATGGCTACACCTTC. Its translation: CASSLEGANGYTF.

This clone was seen a single time. The chain employs TRBV27 and TRBJ2-1, with 9 bases fitting TRBD2. Per germline, CDR1 MNHEY and CDR2 SMNVEV (reference sequence). This CDR3 spans 17 amino acids. The ends lost 5 bases at V and 7 bases at J; junction bases unmatched: 15. The CDR3 region is CASSLQVRVAGENEQFF. The CDR3 DNA is TGTGCCAGCAGTCTGCAAGTTCGAGTAGCGGGAGAAAATGAGCAGTTCTTC.

This rearrangement joins TRBV5-1 to TRBJ2-1, with D tentatively TRBD2 (5 bases). Looked up from germline, CDR1 is SGHRS and CDR2 is YFSETQ. Trimming cost V 7 bases and J 4 bases, with 15 bases left between them. The CDR3 extends over 14 amino acids. The CDR3 here is CASRLGSGYNEQFF. The CDR3 nucleotides are TGCGCCAGCCGATTGGGCAGCGGTTACAATGAGCAGTTCTTC.

This chain connects TRBV6-5 to TRBJ1-2, with 11 bases that match TRBD1. Germline V lookup: CDR1 MNHEY, CDR2 SVGAGI. The CDR3 totals 15 residues. The J segment lost 7 bases and the V segment lost 2 bases, leaving 6 bases of the junction unmatched. For the CDR3, the DNA is TGTGCCAGCAGTTACGGCGGACAGGGGGCGGGTGGCTACACCTTC. This codes for CASSYGGQGAGGYTF.

This chain connects TRBV18 to TRBJ1-2; 7 bases are a match to TRBD1. V shed 6 bases and J 6 bases; nucleotides not matched to a gene: 13. The V gene's germline CDR1 is KGHSH and CDR2 LQKENI. CDR3 length: 15 amino acids. DNA of the CDR3: TGTGCCAGCTCTGGCGTGGGGACAGTGGGGAATGGCTACACCTTC. Amino acid sequence: CASSGVGTVGNGYTF.

The chain uses TRBV6-4 and TRBJ2-7; D may be TRBD2 (7 bases). V lost 0 bases and J lost 3, with 18 bases in between. The CDR3 has 17 amino acids. Germline V CDR1 and CDR2: MRHNA, SNTAGT. The CDR3 DNA reads as TGTGCCAGCAGTGACTCGGGGATTGAAGCGGGACACTACGAGCAGTACTTC. It translates to CASSDSGIEAGHYEQYF.

The chain carries TRBV5-4 and TRBJ2-7, with 10 bases aligning to TRBD2. CDR1 SGHNT and CDR2 YYREEE come from the germline V gene (reference sequence). With 1 base clipped from V and 4 bases from J, the junction kept 5 bases outside the gene matches. The CDR3 totals 15 residues. CDR3 DNA: TGTGCCAGCAGCTTGTTCCTAGCGGGAGCGTACGAGCAGTACTTC. Its translation is CASSLFLAGAYEQYF. Drawing the rest from reference TRBV5-4 and TRBJ2-7, the complete variable domain is ETGVTQSPTHLIKTRGQQVTLRCSSQSGHNTVSWYQQALGQGPQFIFQYYREEENGRGNFPPRFSGLQFPNYSSELNVNALELDDSALYLCASSLFLAGAYEQYFGPGTRLTVT.

The rearrangement joins TRBV6-5 to TRBJ2-7; TRBD2 might be the D (5 bases). CDR3 length equals 12 residues. The germline V gene has CDR1 MNHEY and CDR2 SVGAGI. Trimming removed 7 bases at V and 3 bases at J, with 10 bases between. CDR3 DNA sequence: TGTGCCAGCACTTTACGGGGCTACGAGCAGTACTTC. The encoded protein is CASTLRGYEQYF.